The 25 T cell receptor beta chains given below trace back to one sample, sequenced in a study of T cells in Graves' hyperthyroidism and ophthalmopathy. It was RNA transcripts that yielded the amplified TCR beta CDR3 regions. First-round RT-PCR of the TCR CDR3 relied on the HTBI primer set. TCRdb passed the multiplex PCR reads through MiXCR, listing each CDR3 protein once. Of more than 350,000 distinct CDR3 sequences listed, 15% are singletons. Sequencing was carried out using blood. The receptors were sampled from a woman aged 55-69 years with Graves' ophthalmopathy.

This clonotype has only a few counts. This chain connects TRBV5-1 to TRBJ2-7, with unresolved D. The V end lost 0 bases, the J end lost 3 bases, and 10 bases lay between the germline ends. The CDR3 runs to 14 residues. Germline assignment: CDR1 SGHRS and CDR2 YFSETQ. Here the CDR3 reads CASSLGSENYEQYF. Here the CDR3 DNA reads TGCGCCAGCAGCTTGGGCTCAGAAAACTACGAGCAGTACTTC. Combining the CDR3 with reference TRBV5-1 and TRBJ2-7 gives the whole variable domain KAGVTQTPRYLIKTRGQQVTLSCSPISGHRSVSWYQQTPGQGLQFLFEYFSETQRNKGNFPGRFSGRQFSNSRSEMNVSTLELGDSALYLCASSLGSENYEQYFGPGTRLTVT.

This chain links TRBV5-1 with TRBJ2-1; a possible D gene is TRBD1 (6 bases). From germline, CDR1 is SGHRS and CDR2 YFSETQ. The CDR3 has 13 amino acids. V was pared by 2 bases and J by 6 bases, with 9 bases between. The CDR3 bases are TGCGCCAGCAGCTTCGCCAGGGGCAATGAGCAGTTCTTC. Its protein is CASSFARGNEQFF.

This clonotype was seen repeatedly, ten times or more. An end of the junction differs from the germline gene, which may be a read error. The J gene is TRBJ1-2, the V gene TRBV28; 7 bases line up with TRBD1. Germline V lookup: CDR1 MDHEN, CDR2 SYDVKM. The CDR3 sequence is 14 residues long. The CDR3 DNA reads as TGTGCCAGCAGTCGAACAGGGGAAAGCTATCGCTACACCTTC. Translating it yields CASSRTGESYRYTF.

The chain recombines TRBV7-6 with TRBJ2-5, with 10 positions matching TRBD2. V dropped 2 bases and J dropped 1; count of bases not matched to a gene: 4. Germline CDR1 is SGHVS and CDR2 is FNYEAQ. CDR3 length: 16 amino acids. The CDR3 sequence: CASSLTLAGGQETQYF. CDR3 sequence (DNA): TGTGCCAGCAGCTTAACCTTAGCGGGGGGCCAAGAGACCCAGTACTTC.

This clonotype showed up just a few times. The CDR3 coding sequence is TGTGCCAGCAGGTCTTCTGGGGTGAGGCCCGCCAAAAACATTCAGTACTTC. This encodes CASRSSGVRPAKNIQYF. The chain uses TRBV28 and TRBJ2-4; no clear D gene. This CDR3 contains 17 residues. In germline, CDR1 is MDHEN, CDR2 SYDVKM. Trimming pared 6 bases from V and 1 base from J, leaving 19 bases between.

This clonotype occurred many times. The rearrangement uses TRBV10-2 and TRBJ2-7; D is unclear. V was shortened by 0 bases and J by 3 bases, with 12 bases between the two germline ends. The CDR3 runs to 15 residues. CDR1 is WSHSY and CDR2 is SAAADI in the germline V gene. In DNA form, the CDR3 reads TGCGCCAGCAGTGAGTCTGGTTCCAGGAGCTACGAGCAGTACTTC. This translates into CASSESGSRSYEQYF.

This clonotype was observed a handful of times. This rearrangement joins TRBV3-1 to TRBJ2-4; D ambiguous. The CDR3 sequence is 16 residues long. Germline values: CDR1 LGHDT, CDR2 YNNKEL (reference sequence). Trimming cost V 0 bases and J 0 bases, with 9 bases left between them. CDR3 sequence (DNA): TGTGCCAGCAGCCAAGACTGGGCTGCAGCCAAAAACATTCAGTACTTC. Translation: CASSQDWAAAKNIQYF.

This sequence joins TRBV20-1 and TRBJ2-7; 13 nucleotides align to TRBD2. The J segment lost 4 bases and the V segment lost 3 bases, leaving 18 bases of the junction unmatched. Germline loops: CDR1 DFQATT, CDR2 SNEGSKA (reference sequence). This CDR3 has 19 amino acids. CDR3 nucleotides: TGCAGTGCTAGGGGCAATGGACTAGCGGGAGTTCTCTTGGGTTACGAGCAGTACTTC. Its protein is CSARGNGLAGVLLGYEQYF.

This clonotype occurred many times. The chain couples TRBV28 to TRBJ2-5, with D hard to call. The CDR3 is 14 residues long. CDR1 is MDHEN, CDR2 SYDVKM, per germline. V was shortened by 7 bases and J by 0 bases, with 12 bases between the two germline ends. The CDR3 DNA reads as TGTGCCAGCACCGGGCACATGTACCAAGAGACCCAGTACTTC. It encodes CASTGHMYQETQYF.

This clonotype was counted a few times. This may come from a read error, since a much larger clone is one base off. Here the CDR3 DNA reads TGTGCCGGCAGCTTAGGGGTAGGGAGGACAGAGACCCAGTACTTC. This codes for CAGSLGVGRTETQYF. V usage is TRBV7-8 and J usage is TRBJ2-5; D perhaps matches TRBD2 (6 bases). CDR3 size: 15 residues. Germline V gene lookup returns CDR1 SGHVS and CDR2 FQNEAQ.

This clonotype was counted ten times or more. The chain carries TRBV5-1 and TRBJ2-2; D assignment may be TRBD1 or TRBD2 (5 bases each). Trimming took off 1 base at V and 0 bases at J, with 10 bases between the two ends. The CDR3 contains 16 residues. Germline loops: CDR1 SGHRS, CDR2 YFSETQ. This CDR3 reads CASSLKGTANTGELFF. The CDR3 DNA reads TGCGCCAGCAGCTTGAAGGGGACCGCGAACACCGGGGAGCTGTTTTTT.

The sample holds many counts of this clonotype. This sequence joins TRBV2 and TRBJ2-5, with 9 bases lining up with TRBD1. The CDR3 covers 14 residues. The ends lost 4 bases at V and 6 bases at J; junction bases unmatched: 6. The germline V gene encodes CDR1 SNHLY and CDR2 FYNNEI. The CDR3 DNA reads TGTGCCAGCAGTGCTACAGGGGGCGGGAAGACCCAGTACTTC. Translation: CASSATGGGKTQYF.

This clonotype was counted ten times or more. The V call is TRBV20-1, the J call TRBJ2-1; 7 bases are shared with TRBD2. Trimming removed 0 bases from V and 3 bases from J; junction bases left unmatched: 2. CDR1 DFQATT and CDR2 SNEGSKA come from the germline V gene (reference sequence). The CDR3 length is 14 residues. This CDR3 reads CSAREASGYNEQFF. The DNA for the CDR3 is TGCAGTGCTAGAGAGGCTAGCGGCTACAATGAGCAGTTCTTC.

V gene TRBV20-1 combines with J gene TRBJ1-1; D possibly corresponds to TRBD1 (6 bases). Germline CDR1 and CDR2: DFQATT and SNEGSKA (reference sequence). With 5 bases removed from V and 1 base from J, the gap between germline ends came to 14 bases. The CDR3 covers 14 residues. The CDR3 DNA sequence: TGCAGTGCTTGGGACACATTAACGAACACTGAAGCTTTCTTT. It specifies CSAWDTLTNTEAFF.

This clonotype has at least ten counts. This chain links TRBV28 with TRBJ2-5; 8 bases map to TRBD2. The CDR3 covers 17 residues. V dropped 6 bases and J dropped 1; count of bases not matched to a gene: 13. Germline lookup yields CDR1 MDHEN and CDR2 SYDVKM. The CDR3 reads CASSPPGLTSGQETQYF. Written as DNA, the CDR3 is TGTGCCAGCAGCCCTCCGGGCCTAACTAGCGGCCAAGAGACCCAGTACTTC. Filled out from reference TRBV28 and TRBJ2-5, the complete variable domain reads DVKVTQSSRYLVKRTGEKVFLECVQDMDHENMFWYRQDPGLGLRLIYFSYDVKMKEKGDIPEGYSVSREKKERFSLILESASTNQTSMYLCASSPPGLTSGQETQYFGPGTRLLVL.

This clonotype was seen repeatedly, ten times or more. CDR3 loop: CAFQSARGRNEQYF. The DNA of the CDR3 is TGTGCCTTCCAATCCGCGAGGGGAAGGAACGAGCAGTACTTC. The chain employs TRBV30 and TRBJ2-7; D possibly matches TRBD1 or TRBD2 (5 bases each). Per germline, CDR1 GTSNPN and CDR2 SVGIG (reference sequence). Trimming removed 7 bases at V and 5 bases at J, with 21 bases between. The CDR3 is 14 residues long.

This clonotype showed up many times. This chain uses TRBV28 with TRBJ1-2, with 10 bases matching TRBD1. Per germline, CDR1 MDHEN and CDR2 SYDVKM. After removal of 5 bases from V and 8 bases from J, the junction contained 5 bases not matched to a gene. This CDR3 is built from 13 residues. CDR3 loop: CASSLGQGWGYTF. In DNA, the CDR3 is TGTGCCAGCAGTCTGGGACAGGGGTGGGGCTACACCTTC.

V gene TRBV29-1 combines with J gene TRBJ2-5, with unresolved D. V was pared by 5 bases and J by 4 bases, with 5 bases between. The germline V gene encodes CDR1 SQVTM and CDR2 ANQGSEA. The CDR3 extends over 10 amino acids. The CDR3 bases are TGCAGCGTTTTTAGAGAGACCCAGTACTTC. It translates to CSVFRETQYF.

This clonotype was counted many times. This chain links TRBV7-2 with TRBJ2-7; D tentatively reads TRBD1 or TRBD2 (5 bases each). The germline V gene has CDR1 SGHTA and CDR2 FQGNSA. This CDR3 comprises 12 residues. V lost 7 bases and J lost 6, with 13 bases in between. This CDR3 is CASTGTASEQYF. DNA for the CDR3: TGTGCCAGCACCGGGACGGCCTCCGAGCAGTACTTC.

With respect to this clonotype: Being one base from a much bigger clone, this may be a read error. The chain's CDR3 is CASRRRAYLQPQHF. The CDR3 nucleotides are TGTGCCAGCAGACGCAGGGCTTATCTGCAGCCCCAGCATTTT. The J gene is TRBJ1-5, the V gene TRBV28, with D perhaps matching TRBD1 (5 bases). CDR1 and CDR2 from the germline V gene are MDHEN and SYDVKM. CDR3 length: 14 amino acids. The germline V and J ends were trimmed by 6 bases and 7 bases, with 16 bases remaining between them.

The table lists this clonotype with a few counts. The chain recombines TRBV2 with TRBJ1-2; 8 bases agree with TRBD1. Germline-derived CDR1 and CDR2 are SNHLY and FYNNEI. V was clipped by 7 bases and J by 5 bases; unmatched bases: 12. The CDR3 length is 15 residues. The CDR3 loop reads CASTLTGGHLYGYTF. CDR3 in DNA: TGTGCCAGCACCCTTACAGGGGGACACTTATATGGCTACACCTTC.

The chain combines TRBV5-1 with TRBJ2-3, with 12 positions matching TRBD2. Trimming cost V 0 bases and J 7 bases; bases outside gene matches: 9. The CDR3 consists of 17 residues. The germline V gene encodes CDR1 SGHRS and CDR2 YFSETQ. The CDR3 reads CASSLEGLAGGANTQYF. DNA for the CDR3: TGCGCCAGCAGCTTGGAGGGGCTAGCGGGAGGGGCCAATACGCAGTATTTT.

This clonotype has at least ten counts. The J gene is TRBJ2-1, the V gene TRBV6-2 or TRBV6-3; D is unresolved. The CDR3 sequence is 14 residues long. Trimming removed 2 bases from V and 9 bases from J, with 14 bases in between. Germline V CDR1 and CDR2: MNHEY, SVGEGT. CDR3 residues: CASSYGGSLGEQFF. The CDR3 DNA reads TGTGCCAGCAGTTACGGCGGCTCTCTTGGTGAGCAGTTCTTC.

This clonotype was found many times. The gene calls are TRBV2 and TRBJ1-2; no clear D gene. V was trimmed by 8 bases and J by 6 bases, leaving 19 bases between them. CDR3 length equals 14 residues. Germline V gene lookup returns CDR1 SNHLY and CDR2 FYNNEI. The CDR3 loop reads CASRIGPGANGYTF. CDR3 nucleotide sequence: TGTGCCAGCCGTATAGGACCCGGAGCCAATGGCTACACCTTC.

This clonotype was picked up many times. J is TRBJ2-1 and V is TRBV7-3; 10 bases are shared with TRBD2. Trimming at V came to 1 base and at J to 7 bases, leaving 10 bases not matched to a gene. This CDR3 is 17 amino acids long. Germline V lookup: CDR1 SGHTA, CDR2 FQGTGA. The CDR3 nucleotides read TGTGCCAGCAGCTTAATCGCTGCTAGCGGGAGCTTAAATGAGCAGTTCTTC. It translates to CASSLIAASGSLNEQFF.